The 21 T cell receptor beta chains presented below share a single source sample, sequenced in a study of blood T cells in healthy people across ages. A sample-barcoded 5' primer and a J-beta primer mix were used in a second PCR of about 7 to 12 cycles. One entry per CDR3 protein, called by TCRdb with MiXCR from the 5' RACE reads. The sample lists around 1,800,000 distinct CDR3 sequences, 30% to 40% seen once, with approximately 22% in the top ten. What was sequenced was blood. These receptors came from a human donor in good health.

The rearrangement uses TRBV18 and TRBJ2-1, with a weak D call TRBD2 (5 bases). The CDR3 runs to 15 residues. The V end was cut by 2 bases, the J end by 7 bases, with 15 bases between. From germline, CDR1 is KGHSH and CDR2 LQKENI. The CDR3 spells CASSPGSPPENEQFF. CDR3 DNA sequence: TGTGCCAGCTCACCAGGGAGCCCCCCTGAGAATGAGCAGTTCTTC.

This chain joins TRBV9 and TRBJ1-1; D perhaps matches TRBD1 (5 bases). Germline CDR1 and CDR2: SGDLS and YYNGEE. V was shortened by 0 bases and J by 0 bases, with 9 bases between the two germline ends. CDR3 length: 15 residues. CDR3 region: CASSVGGALNTEAFF. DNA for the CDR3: TGTGCCAGCAGCGTAGGCGGGGCCTTGAACACTGAAGCTTTCTTT. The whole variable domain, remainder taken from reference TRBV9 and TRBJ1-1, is DSGVTQTPKHLITATGQRVTLRCSPRSGDLSVYWYQQSLDQGLQFLIQYYNGEERAKGNILERFSAQQFPDLHSELNLSSLELGDSALYFCASSVGGALNTEAFFGQGTRLTVV.

The CDR3 DNA reads TGTGCCAGCAGTGCCCAGACTAGCGGGGGGGCACGTGAGCAGTTCTTC. It translates to CASSAQTSGGAREQFF. This chain links TRBV6-2 or TRBV6-3 with TRBJ2-1, with 14 nucleotides matching TRBD2. Trimming took 5 bases from V and 9 from J; bases not matched to a gene: 9. This CDR3 is built from 16 residues. The germline V gene has CDR1 MNHEY and CDR2 SVGEGT.

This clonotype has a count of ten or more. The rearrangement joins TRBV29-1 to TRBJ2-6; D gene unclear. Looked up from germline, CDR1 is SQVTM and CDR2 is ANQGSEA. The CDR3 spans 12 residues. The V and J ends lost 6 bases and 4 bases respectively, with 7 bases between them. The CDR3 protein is CSVAEGANVLTF. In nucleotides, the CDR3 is TGCAGCGTGGCAGAAGGGGCCAACGTCCTGACTTTC.

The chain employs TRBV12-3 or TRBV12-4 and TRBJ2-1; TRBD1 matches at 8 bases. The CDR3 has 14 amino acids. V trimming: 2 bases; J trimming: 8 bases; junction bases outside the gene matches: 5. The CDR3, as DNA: TGTGCCAGCAGTTTATTTCAGGGGGCCCATGAGCAGTTCTTC. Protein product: CASSLFQGAHEQFF.

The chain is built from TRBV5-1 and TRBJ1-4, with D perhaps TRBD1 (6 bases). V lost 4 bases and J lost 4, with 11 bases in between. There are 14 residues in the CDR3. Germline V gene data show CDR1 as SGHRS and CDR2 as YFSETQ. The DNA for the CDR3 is TGCGCCAGCAGCCTACAGGGATATAATGAAAAACTGTTTTTT. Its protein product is CASSLQGYNEKLFF.

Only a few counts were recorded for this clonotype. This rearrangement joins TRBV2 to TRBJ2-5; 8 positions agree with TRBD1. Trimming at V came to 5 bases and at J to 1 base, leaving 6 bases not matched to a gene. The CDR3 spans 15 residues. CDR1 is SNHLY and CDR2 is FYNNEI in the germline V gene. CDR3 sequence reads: CASSNLQGVQETQYF. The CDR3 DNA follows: TGTGCCAGCAGTAACTTACAGGGGGTCCAAGAGACCCAGTACTTC.

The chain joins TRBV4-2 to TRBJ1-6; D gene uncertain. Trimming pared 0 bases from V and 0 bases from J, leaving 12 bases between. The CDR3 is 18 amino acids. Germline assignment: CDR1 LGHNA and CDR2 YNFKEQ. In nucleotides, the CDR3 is TGTGCCAGCAGCCAAGATCTTAGAGGTAGCTCCTATAATTCACCCCTCCACTTT. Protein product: CASSQDLRGSSYNSPLHF.

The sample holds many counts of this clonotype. CDR3 in amino acids: CASSPPNQETQYF. As DNA, the CDR3 is TGTGCCAGCAGCCCACCGAACCAAGAGACCCAGTACTTC. V gene TRBV11-1 combines with J gene TRBJ2-5, with D uncertain. Germline CDR1 and CDR2: SGHAT and FQDESV (reference sequence). The CDR3 contains 13 residues. V was shortened by 5 bases and J by 0 bases, with 7 bases between the two germline ends.

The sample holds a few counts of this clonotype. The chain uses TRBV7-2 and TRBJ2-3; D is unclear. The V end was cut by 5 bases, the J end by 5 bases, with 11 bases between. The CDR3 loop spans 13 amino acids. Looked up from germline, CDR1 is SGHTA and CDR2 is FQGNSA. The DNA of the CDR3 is TGTGCCAGCAGCAATCCCTCCCAAGATACGCAGTATTTT. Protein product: CASSNPSQDTQYF.

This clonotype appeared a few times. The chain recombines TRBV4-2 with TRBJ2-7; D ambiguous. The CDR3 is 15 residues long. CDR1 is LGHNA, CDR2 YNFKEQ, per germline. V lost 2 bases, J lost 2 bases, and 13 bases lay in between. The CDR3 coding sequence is TGTGCCAGCAGCCAATCAAGTATAGGAACCTACGAGCAGTACTTC. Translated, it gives CASSQSSIGTYEQYF.

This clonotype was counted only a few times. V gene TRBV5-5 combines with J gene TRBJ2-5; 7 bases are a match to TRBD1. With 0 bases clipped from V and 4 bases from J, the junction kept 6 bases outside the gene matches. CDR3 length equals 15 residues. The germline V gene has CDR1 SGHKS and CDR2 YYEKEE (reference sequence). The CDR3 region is CASSLDGTALETQYF. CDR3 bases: TGTGCCAGCAGCTTGGACGGGACAGCATTAGAGACCCAGTACTTC.

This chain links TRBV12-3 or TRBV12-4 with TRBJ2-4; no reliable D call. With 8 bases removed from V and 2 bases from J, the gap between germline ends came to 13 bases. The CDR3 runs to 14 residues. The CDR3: CASAKGNPKNIQYF. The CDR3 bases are TGTGCCAGCGCCAAGGGCAATCCCAAAAACATTCAGTACTTC.

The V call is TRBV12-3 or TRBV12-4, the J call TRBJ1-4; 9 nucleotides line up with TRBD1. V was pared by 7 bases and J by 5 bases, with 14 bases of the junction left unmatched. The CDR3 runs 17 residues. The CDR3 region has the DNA TGTGCCAGCACCCTACGGGGACAGGGTTCCTTGAATGAAAAACTGTTTTTT. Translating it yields CASTLRGQGSLNEKLFF.

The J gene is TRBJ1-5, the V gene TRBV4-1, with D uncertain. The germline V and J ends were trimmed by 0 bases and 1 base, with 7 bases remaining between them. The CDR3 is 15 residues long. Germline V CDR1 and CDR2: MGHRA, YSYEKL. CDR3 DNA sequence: TGCGCCAGCAGCCAAGATAGTGGGAGCAATCAGCCCCAGCATTTT. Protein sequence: CASSQDSGSNQPQHF.

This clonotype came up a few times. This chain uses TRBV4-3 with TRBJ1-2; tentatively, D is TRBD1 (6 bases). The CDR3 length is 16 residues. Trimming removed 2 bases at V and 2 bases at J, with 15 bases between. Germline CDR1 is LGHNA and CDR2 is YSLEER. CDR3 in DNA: TGCGCCAGCAGCCAACAACCCAGGGGAGTCAACTATGGCTACACCTTC. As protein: CASSQQPRGVNYGYTF.

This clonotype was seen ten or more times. The CDR3 nucleotides read TGTGCCAGCAGTTTCCTCTACGAGCAGTACTTC. Translating gives CASSFLYEQYF. The chain uses TRBV12-3 or TRBV12-4 and TRBJ2-7; D unresolved. Trimming shortened V by 3 bases and J by 3 bases, and 3 bases separated the two germline ends. CDR3 length: 11 residues.

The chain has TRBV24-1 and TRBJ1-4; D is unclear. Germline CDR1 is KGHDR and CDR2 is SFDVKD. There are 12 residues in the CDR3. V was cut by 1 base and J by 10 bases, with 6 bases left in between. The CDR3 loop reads CATSDLRGKLFF. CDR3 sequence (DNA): TGTGCCACCAGTGATTTACGAGGAAAACTGTTTTTT.

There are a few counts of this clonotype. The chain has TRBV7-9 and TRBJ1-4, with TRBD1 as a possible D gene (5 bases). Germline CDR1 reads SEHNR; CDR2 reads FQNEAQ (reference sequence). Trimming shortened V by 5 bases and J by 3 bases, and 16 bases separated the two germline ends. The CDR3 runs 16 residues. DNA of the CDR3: TGTGCCAGCAGCCTACAGACGGGGGTCTCTAATGAAAAACTGTTTTTT. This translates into CASSLQTGVSNEKLFF.

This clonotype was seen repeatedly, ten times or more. CDR3 in amino acids: CASSFVNYGYTF. The CDR3 DNA reads TGTGCCAGCAGTTTCGTGAACTATGGCTACACCTTC. The chain is built from TRBV7-2 and TRBJ1-2; D unresolved. Germline CDR1 is SGHTA and CDR2 is FQGNSA. The ends were cut back, 6 bases at V and 2 bases at J, with 7 bases in the middle. This CDR3 is built from 12 residues.

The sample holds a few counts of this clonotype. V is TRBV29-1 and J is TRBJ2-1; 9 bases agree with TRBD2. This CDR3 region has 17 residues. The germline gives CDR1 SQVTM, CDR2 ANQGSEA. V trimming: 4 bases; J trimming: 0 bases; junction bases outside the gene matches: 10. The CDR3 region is CSVGSGGSLSSYNEQFF. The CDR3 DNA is TGCAGCGTTGGAAGCGGGGGGTCTCTAAGCTCCTACAATGAGCAGTTCTTC.